The sequence of this TCR beta chain was determined in a study of T cell responses to AZD1222 COVID-19 vaccine. This table comes from immunoSEQ multiplex PCR, and its TCRdb copy is limited to in-frame clones, with some not included. The table lists around 190,000 clones, about 86% of them singletons, with 11% in the top ten. The V gene's germline CDR1 is SGHNT and CDR2 YYREEE (reference sequence). This CDR3 is built from 14 residues. The ends were cut back, 0 bases at V and 7 bases at J, with 10 bases in the middle. This clone was detected only once. This receptor was taken from an adult who received the AZD1222 COVID-19 vaccine. V usage is TRBV5-4 and J usage is TRBJ2-2; D gene ambiguous. The source was peripheral blood, collected 28 days after the second AZD1222 dose. The CDR3 loop reads CASSLEVLGGELFF. CDR3 DNA sequence: TGTGCCAGCAGCTTGGAGGTGCTAGGCGGGGAGCTGTTTTTT.